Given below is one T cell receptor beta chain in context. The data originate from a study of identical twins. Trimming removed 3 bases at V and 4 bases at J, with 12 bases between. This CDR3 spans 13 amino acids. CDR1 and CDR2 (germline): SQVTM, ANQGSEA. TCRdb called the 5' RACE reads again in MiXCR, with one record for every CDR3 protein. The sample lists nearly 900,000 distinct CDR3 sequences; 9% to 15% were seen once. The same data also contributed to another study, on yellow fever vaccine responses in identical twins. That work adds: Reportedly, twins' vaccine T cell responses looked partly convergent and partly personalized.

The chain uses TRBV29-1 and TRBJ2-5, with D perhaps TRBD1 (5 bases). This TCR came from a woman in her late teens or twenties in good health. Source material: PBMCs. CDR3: CSVDRVRGETQYF. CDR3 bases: TGCAGCGTTGACAGGGTCCGCGGAGAGACCCAGTACTTC.